What follows describes a single T cell receptor beta chain. The target antigen is unknown. This record comes from a study of cytomegalovirus exposure and HLA in healthy donors. Trimming removed 4 bases at V and 6 bases at J, with 11 bases between. Germline V gene lookup returns CDR1 SGHNT and CDR2 YYREEE (reference sequence). The CDR3 is 13 amino acids. Regarding the study as a whole: Earlier findings revealed that most TCR beta V segments proved productive either about 90% or about 30% of the time. In a later analysis, CMV-associated beta chains were mostly HLA-associated, it appeared.

PCR amplification relied on 60 Vbeta primers (plus 13 Jbeta primers). Produced via immunoSEQ multiplex PCR; TCRdb's table is partial and in-frame only. The sample lists 150,000 to 200,000 clones; 79% were seen once. The receptor comes from a woman between 45 and 60 years old in good health and CMV-seronegative. The genes are TRBV5-4 and TRBJ2-1; D might be TRBD1 (5 bases). Sequencing used PBMCs. The CDR3 DNA reads TGTGCCAGCAGCCCTGGGGCCTCCAATGAGCAGTTCTTC. It yields the protein CASSPGASNEQFF.